Listed here are 7 T cell receptor beta chains from one sample, sequenced in a study of blood T cell repertoires in COVID-19. Profiling relied on immunoSEQ multiplex PCR, and the TCRdb table lists in-frame clones only, not all of them. Of 90,000 to 100,000 clones listed, approximately 84% are singletons. The specimen sequenced was peripheral blood. The receptors stem from a woman older than 75 with acute or convalescent COVID-19.

The gene calls are TRBV21-1 and TRBJ1-1. TRBV21-1 is a documented pseudogene. The CDR3 runs 12 residues. The CDR3 spells CASSHTGSSAFF. CDR3 nucleotides: TGTGCCAGCAGCCATACGGGGAGTTCGGCTTTCTTT.

The chain links TRBV11-2 to TRBJ2-1; 9 bases are shared with TRBD1. The germline V gene has CDR1 SGHAT and CDR2 FQNNGV. The CDR3 length is 16 residues. The ends lost 5 bases at V and 6 bases at J; junction bases unmatched: 11. DNA for the CDR3: TGTGCCAGCAGCCGCTCCTACAGGGGGCTGGGCAATGAGCAGTTCTTC. Translation gives CASSRSYRGLGNEQFF.

CDR3 bases: TGTGCCAGCAGTTTAATGGGACAGGGTAATGAAAAACTGTTTTTT. Translating it yields CASSLMGQGNEKLFF. This chain joins TRBV27 and TRBJ1-4, with 9 bases aligning to TRBD1. This CDR3 region has 15 residues. Trimming at V came to 2 bases and at J to 4 bases, leaving 2 bases not matched to a gene. CDR1 is MNHEY and CDR2 is SMNVEV in the germline V gene (reference sequence).

This clone showed up just a few times. V usage is TRBV6-5 and J usage is TRBJ1-1, with 7 bases matching TRBD1. The trim removed 5 bases at V and 5 bases at J, leaving 11 bases unmatched. Germline lookup yields CDR1 MNHEY and CDR2 SVGAGI. CDR3 size: 15 residues. CDR3 loop: CASSLRQGGGTEAFF. CDR3 nucleotide sequence: TGTGCCAGCAGTCTTCGACAGGGCGGAGGTACTGAAGCTTTCTTT.

A few counts support this clone. This sequence joins TRBV5-1 and TRBJ2-1, with 8 bases fitting TRBD1. Germline V gene data show CDR1 as SGHRS and CDR2 as YFSETQ. The V and J ends lost 5 bases and 7 bases, in that order; junction bases with no gene match: 8. This CDR3 region has 14 residues. This CDR3 is CASSHGTGTNEQFF. The CDR3 DNA is TGCGCCAGCAGTCACGGGACAGGTACAAATGAGCAGTTCTTC. Filled out from reference TRBV5-1 and TRBJ2-1, the complete variable domain reads KAGVTQTPRYLIKTRGQQVTLSCSPISGHRSVSWYQQTPGQGLQFLFEYFSETQRNKGNFPGRFSGRQFSNSRSEMNVSTLELGDSALYLCASSHGTGTNEQFFGPGTRLTVL.

The chain recombines TRBV6-5 with TRBJ1-3; 7 bases map to TRBD1. The CDR3 runs to 15 residues. V was pared by 4 bases and J by 4 bases, with 7 bases of the junction left unmatched. Germline values: CDR1 MNHEY, CDR2 SVGAGI. The CDR3 nucleotides are TGTGCCAGCAGTTTATCGAGGGGGCTGGGAAACACCATATATTTT. As protein: CASSLSRGLGNTIYF.

The chain joins TRBV2 to TRBJ1-1; TRBD1 is a possible D gene (5 bases). Germline CDR1 SNHLY, CDR2 FYNNEI. Trimming removed 0 bases from V and 4 bases from J, with 15 bases in between. This CDR3 contains 16 residues. Here the CDR3 reads CASSEALGTDITEAFF. The CDR3 region has the DNA TGTGCCAGCAGTGAAGCACTGGGGACTGATATCACTGAAGCTTTCTTT.